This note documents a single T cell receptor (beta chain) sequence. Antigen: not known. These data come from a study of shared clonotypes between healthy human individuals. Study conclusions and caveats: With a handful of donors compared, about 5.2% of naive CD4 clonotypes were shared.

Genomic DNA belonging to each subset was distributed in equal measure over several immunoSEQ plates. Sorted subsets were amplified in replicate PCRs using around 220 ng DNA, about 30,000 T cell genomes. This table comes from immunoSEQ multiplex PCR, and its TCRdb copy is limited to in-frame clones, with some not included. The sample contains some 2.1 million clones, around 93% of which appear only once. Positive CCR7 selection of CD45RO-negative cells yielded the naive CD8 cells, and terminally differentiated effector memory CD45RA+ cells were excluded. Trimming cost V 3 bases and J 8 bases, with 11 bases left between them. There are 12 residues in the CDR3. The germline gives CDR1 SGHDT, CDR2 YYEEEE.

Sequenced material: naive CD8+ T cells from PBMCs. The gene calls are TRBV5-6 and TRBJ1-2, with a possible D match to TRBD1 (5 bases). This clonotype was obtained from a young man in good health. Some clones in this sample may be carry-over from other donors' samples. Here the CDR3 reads CASSSGRVGYTF. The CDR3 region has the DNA TGTGCCAGCAGCTCGGGACGGGTGGGCTACACCTTC.